This T cell receptor beta chain was captured by sequencing in a study of blood T cell repertoires in COVID-19 (dated by TCRdb to 2018 to 2021). Looking at the study overall: The collaborator samples originated in the United States, Italy and Spain and spanned the acute and convalescent phases of COVID-19. The prospective study material was composed of cDNA or gDNA derived from T cells, B-cell-depleted T cells, or PBMCs. Where available, HLA class I and class II types were taken from metadata supplied by the sample provider and were not determined by assay-based typing. The dataset comprised deeply sampled blood TCRbeta repertoires from subjects exposed to, actively infected with, or recovered from COVID-19. The samples were drawn from two sources: the first 160 participants of the ongoing ImmuneRACE study, and 1,200 or so subjects contributed by 6 global collaborators. Sample metadata almost always included a de-identified subject ID, COVID-19 status, age in years and sex. The repertoires were made available in a free public database intended to serve as a resource for research on the immune response to SARS-CoV-2. What the research found in general, with its limitations: The quantity of clinical and demographic metadata differed by source and by participant and was supplied without curation.

The germline V gene gives CDR1 as ENHRY and CDR2 as SYGVKD. The CDR3 spans 12 residues, from the cysteine through the phenylalanine. The kept DNA is CDR3 alone, 36 bases in frame from the first base. A distance of 9 bases separates the germline ends of V and J, which lose 6 bases and 3 bases respectively. On this clone itself: No cognate antigen has been identified for it. No base-level quality is on record; no much larger clone is a single base apart.

TCRbeta CDR3 regions were amplified from genomic DNA using the immunoSEQ Assay, a bias-controlled multiplex PCR. The study's processing was this. Nucleated cell counts per sample were estimated from amplification of reference gene primers within the assay. Sequence reads were collapsed and filtered to measure the absolute abundance of every unique TCRbeta CDR3 rearrangement. For each sample, productive Simpson clonality was calculated by taking the square root of Simpson's diversity index across productive rearrangements. As stored in TCRdb, this immuneACCESS dataset retains in-frame rearrangements with V and J assigned. A fraction of the clones does not appear; measured against another copy, unresolved V genes explain less than half of the discrepancy, and the remainder lacks a known reason. The V and J calls and clone size are taken from that table; D and trimming were inferred from the DNA. This sample gives roughly 100,000 clones in total; about 90% of them show up just once. Clones ranked in the top ten supply 6.2% of the sample.

Collaborating institutions collected whole blood in K2EDTA tubes following their own protocols. Collaborator samples were shipped for TCRbeta analysis as frozen whole blood, isolated PBMCs, or DNA extracted from either sample type. The sequence was obtained from a human donor in a cohort sampled during active COVID-19. This receptor chain uses TRBV10-3 and TRBJ2-7; the D gene is unclear. The sample taken for sequencing was peripheral blood. The CDR3 region: CAISPLSYEQYF. In nucleotides, the sequence is TGTGCCATCAGCCCTCTGAGCTACGAGCAGTACTTC.